This T cell receptor beta chain came from a study of vaccination and CD4 T cells after COVID-19. Turning to the study itself: The control cultures got either a CEFX pool, an HIV-1 Nef pool, or no peptide at all.

V was shortened by 5 bases and J by 5 bases, with 13 bases between the two germline ends. CDR1 and CDR2 (germline): SNHLY, FYNNEI. The CDR3 contains 14 residues. The Oncomine TCR Beta short-read assay sequenced DNA from cultured CD4+ T cells. Genomic DNA was isolated from cultured CD4+ T cells. TCRdb itself ran the PCR reads through MiXCR, one entry per CDR3 protein. The sample yields over 20,000 distinct CDR3 sequences, around 39% seen once. Concerning this clonotype: Its antigen is still unknown.

Stated treatment: approximately 9-day PBMC culture with coronavirus spike peptide pools or control peptides (ViraFEST assay). Study-wide findings and caveats: Of the reactive clones in convalescent patients, a median about 90% showed up only post-vaccination.

The starting material was CD4+ T cells from blood, cultured in vitro, obtained before SARS-CoV-2 vaccination. This sequence was found in a human donor who received a COVID-19 vaccine. The chain carries TRBV2 and TRBJ1-5, with D hard to call. CDR3 region: CASSFSGVDQPQHF. The DNA of the CDR3 is TGTGCCAGCAGTTTTTCTGGCGTGGATCAGCCCCAGCATTTT.